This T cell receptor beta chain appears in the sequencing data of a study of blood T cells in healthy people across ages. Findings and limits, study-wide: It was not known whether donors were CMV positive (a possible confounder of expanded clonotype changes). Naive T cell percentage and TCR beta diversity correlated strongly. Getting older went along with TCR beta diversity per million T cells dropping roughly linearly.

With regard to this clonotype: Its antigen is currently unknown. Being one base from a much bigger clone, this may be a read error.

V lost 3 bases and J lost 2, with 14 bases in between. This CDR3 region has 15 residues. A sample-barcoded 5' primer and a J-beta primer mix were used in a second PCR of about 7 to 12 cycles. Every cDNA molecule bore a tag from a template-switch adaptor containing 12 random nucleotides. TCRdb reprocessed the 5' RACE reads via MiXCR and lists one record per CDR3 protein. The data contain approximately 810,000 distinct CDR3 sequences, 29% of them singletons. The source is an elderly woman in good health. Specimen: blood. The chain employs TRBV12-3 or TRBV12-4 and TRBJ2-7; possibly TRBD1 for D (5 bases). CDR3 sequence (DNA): TGTGCCAGCAGTTTCGTAGAGCAGGGCGCCTACGAGCAGTACTTC. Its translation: CASSFVEQGAYEQYF.